This T cell receptor (beta chain) originates from a study of cytomegalovirus exposure and HLA in healthy donors. As for the study in general: A subsequent analysis reported that the roughly 120 validation repertoires were produced on the same platform that had also been used for the approximately 710 first-cohort repertoires.

Germline loops: CDR1 SGHAT, CDR2 FQNNGV. This CDR3 has 13 amino acids. Germline trimming cut 6 bases from V and 8 bases from J; bases unmatched to any gene: 4. Clones were sequenced by immunoSEQ multiplex PCR, and TCRdb holds only the in-frame ones, with some missing. There are about 44,000 clones in the sample; under 95% occur only once, and more than 2% lies in the top ten. Notes on this clone: Its antigen is not identified.

Regarding the study as a whole: Confirmation was obtained in vitro that a few CMV-associated chains are specific for CMV antigens. The study recorded some 160 TCR beta chains that were cytomegalovirus-associated.

The rearrangement links TRBV11-2 to TRBJ1-4, with 9 bases matching TRBD1. The source of this sequence is a woman aged 18-29 years in good health and CMV-seronegative. The material sequenced was PBMCs. The DNA of the CDR3 is TGTGCCAGCAGTCGGGACAGGGCCGAAAAACTGTTTTTT. As protein: CASSRDRAEKLFF. Full variable domain (remainder filled in from reference TRBV11-2 and TRBJ1-4): EAGVAQSPRYKIIEKRQSVAFWCNPISGHATLYWYQQILGQGPKLLIQFQNNGVVDDSQLPKDRFSAERLKGVDSTLKIQPAKLEDSAVYLCASSRDRAEKLFFGSGTQLSVL.